This T cell receptor (beta chain) appears in the sequencing data of a study of PD-L1 blockade in urothelial cancer (dated by TCRdb to 2017 to 2019). For the study in its entirety: All patients started therapy in about 2014 and received atezolizumab 1,200 mg intravenously every 3 weeks. About 85% of the roughly 29 patients were identified as males with urothelial cancer of bladder origin, and a prior smoking history was reported by 18 of 29 patients. Patients had an ECOG performance status of 0 or 1 and had received between 0 and 3 prior chemotherapy regimens. Blood samples were analyzed at two time points: 3 weeks after treatment start (second dose) and 6 weeks after treatment start. Blood samples gave a median of roughly 150,000 T cells and approximately 80,000 unique TCRs, with a median clonality of around 0.08. Somatic, immune and clinical correlates of response to PD-L1 blockade with atezolizumab in urothelial cancer were the focus of an exploratory multi-omic analysis. Pretreatment tumor samples, along with matched peripheral blood collected serially before and after atezolizumab treatment, underwent TCR sequencing. Durable clinical benefit meant progression-free survival longer than 6 months, and TCR features were also tested against progression-free and overall survival. In the same patients who had TCR sequencing, pretreatment tumors also underwent whole exome sequencing and RNA sequencing. Nine or ten patients reached durable clinical benefit, while around 19 patients did not. Pretreatment blood TCR-seq was available for under 35 patients, at least one posttreatment blood collection was obtained for about 24 patients, and tumor TCR-seq was available for about 24 patients.

A note on this clone: The antigen this receptor binds is unknown. Base quality data are lacking; no much larger clone is found one base away.

Trimming at the junction amounts to 4 bases on V and 2 bases on J, and the germline ends lie 8 bases apart. The CDR3 spans 13 residues, from the cysteine through the phenylalanine. Of the read, only the CDR3 DNA is kept; its 39 bases are in frame from base 1. Based on the germline V gene, the CDR1 and CDR2 sequences are SGHTA and FQGNSA. A cohort of 25 to 30 patients with locally advanced or metastatic urothelial carcinoma, treated at Memorial Sloan Kettering on a trial protocol, was included. Peripheral blood mononuclear cells were collected from each patient pretreatment and during treatment, giving between 1 and 8 total time points per patient. The Qiagen DNeasy Blood extraction kit was used to purify genomic DNA from total PBMCs and tumor samples. Collected pretreatment and during treatment, PBMCs were isolated and stored as previously described. What the work shows at the level of the full study, not this receptor alone: Improved progression-free and overall survival was found to be associated with pretreatment peripheral blood TCR clonality below the median. Because the sample size was small (n ≈ 31) and many of the analyses were exploratory, the results are meant to be hypothesis-generating. Greater expansion of tumor-associated TCR clones in peripheral blood 3 weeks after the start of treatment was observed in patients with durable benefit (n ≈ 20, p = 0.022).

Each PCR received spiked-in synthetic TCR analog templates so that absolute template abundance could be estimated from read counts. The immunoSEQ assay used bias-controlled V and J gene primers to amplify TCRbeta CDR3 regions from genomic DNA. Rearranged TCRbeta segments were sequenced at approximately 20X coverage. Processing in the source paper ran as follows. Clustering was used to correct sequencing errors, and CDR3s were annotated against IMGT so that V, D and J genes could be assigned. Downstream analyses used only productive TCRbeta rearrangements, leaving out any out-of-frame or stop-codon sequences. Clonality was calculated as one minus the Shannon entropy normalized by the log of the number of unique productive sequences. Clones differing between time points or between blood and tumor were identified by Fisher's exact test with Benjamini-Hochberg correction at adjusted p below 0.01. TCRdb took this table from immuneACCESS and kept in-frame rearrangements with V and J called. Such tables lack part of the clones; where checked against another copy, unresolved V genes explain under half of the gap, and the rest is unexplained. D and trimming come from the DNA, and the V and J calls and clone size come from that table. The sample table contains about 80,000 clones; only one count was recorded for approximately 86% of them. The biggest ten clones account for 5% to 7% of the sample.

Sequenced material: PBMCs, taken around atezolizumab (anti-PD-L1) treatment. This chain is built from TRBV7-2 and TRBJ2-5; TRBD1 is possibly the D segment (5 matching bases). The clonotype was recovered from a woman aged 70-85 years with urothelial cancer. The nucleotide sequence reads as follows: TGTGCCAGCAGCTGGCAGGGACAAGAGACCCAGTACTTC. Its protein reads: CASSWQGQETQYF.